The 13 T cell receptor beta chains reported below all come from one sample, sequenced in a study of T cell changes during pregnancy in multiple sclerosis. Method: immunoSEQ multiplex PCR; TCRdb's copy keeps in-frame clones and lacks some. The sample lists around 70,000 clones; roughly 90% were seen once. Sample: peripheral blood, taken after pregnancy. The origin of the receptors is a female donor in good health, enrolled as a control in a pregnancy study.

This chain uses TRBV5-1 with TRBJ2-7, with D maybe TRBD1 (6 bases). Germline CDR1 SGHRS, CDR2 YFSETQ. The CDR3 loop spans 14 amino acids. V dropped 0 bases and J dropped 3 bases, with 10 bases sitting between them. In nucleotides, the CDR3 is TGCGCCAGCAGCTTGGGGAACAGGGACTACGAGCAGTACTTC. Protein product: CASSLGNRDYEQYF.

The rearrangement links TRBV9 to TRBJ2-3, with 8 nucleotides matching TRBD2. The ends lost 4 bases at V and 0 bases at J; junction bases unmatched: 10. Germline V lookup: CDR1 SGDLS, CDR2 YYNGEE. The CDR3 has 17 residues. The CDR3 spells CASSPRGGGQSTDTQYF. As DNA, the CDR3 is TGTGCCAGCAGCCCGAGGGGCGGGGGGCAGAGCACAGATACGCAGTATTTT.

The gene calls are TRBV7-9 and TRBJ2-1; D might be TRBD1 (5 bases). V was pared by 5 bases and J by 0 bases, with 14 bases between. The length of the CDR3 is 16 residues. Germline V CDR1 and CDR2: SEHNR, FQNEAQ (reference sequence). DNA for the CDR3: TGTGCCAGCAGCCAACAACAGGAATTCTCCTACAATGAGCAGTTCTTC. Its protein product is CASSQQQEFSYNEQFF.

This rearrangement joins TRBV7-8 to TRBJ2-7; D may be TRBD2 (5 bases). Germline CDR1 and CDR2: SGHVS and FQNEAQ. Trimming took off 3 bases at V and 0 bases at J, with 15 bases between the two ends. This CDR3 region has 16 residues. In DNA, the CDR3 is TGTGCCAGCAGCTTGGGAGTTGCGGCGGGCTCCTACGAGCAGTACTTC. Its protein is CASSLGVAAGSYEQYF.

The chain has TRBV28 and TRBJ2-7, with 7 bases lining up with TRBD1. This CDR3 is 13 amino acids long. CDR1 and CDR2 from the germline V gene are MDHEN and SYDVKM. Trimming at V came to 4 bases and at J to 2 bases, leaving 2 bases not matched to a gene. The CDR3, as DNA: TGTGCCAGCAGTTCGACAGGGCCCTACGAGCAGTACTTC. Amino acid sequence: CASSSTGPYEQYF.

The chain joins TRBV28 to TRBJ1-2; 7 bases map to TRBD1. The CDR3 runs 15 residues. Germline V gene lookup returns CDR1 MDHEN and CDR2 SYDVKM. V trimming: 2 bases; J trimming: 8 bases; junction bases outside the gene matches: 11. CDR3 region: CASSLPPGMGQGYTF. The DNA of the CDR3 is TGTGCCAGCAGTTTACCCCCCGGGATGGGACAGGGCTACACCTTC.

The chain uses TRBV7-6 and TRBJ1-2, with TRBD1 as a possible D gene (6 bases). Germline V gene data show CDR1 as SGHVS and CDR2 as FNYEAQ. The V and J ends lost 5 bases and 0 bases respectively, with 13 bases between them. There are 15 residues in the CDR3. This chain's CDR3 is CASSPGTNPNYGYTF. As DNA, the CDR3 is TGTGCCAGCAGCCCTGGGACAAATCCTAACTATGGCTACACCTTC.

The genes are TRBV28 and TRBJ2-5, with 7 positions matching TRBD2. V lost 5 bases and J lost 3; bases outside the gene matches: 6. This CDR3 region has 14 residues. CDR1 is MDHEN and CDR2 is SYDVKM in the germline V gene. The chain's CDR3 is CASSPLSGEETQYF. The CDR3 DNA reads as TGTGCCAGCAGTCCGCTAAGCGGGGAAGAGACCCAGTACTTC.

V is TRBV6-5 and J is TRBJ2-5, with D maybe TRBD1 (6 bases). The end of the DNA is better explained by TRBJ2-7, so the J call may be wrong. CDR3 length equals 13 residues. Germline-derived CDR1 and CDR2 are MNHEY and SVGAGI. The CDR3 nucleotides are TGTGCCAGCACTGCGGACAGCAACTACGAGCAGTACTTC. Its protein product is CASTADSNYEQYF.

V usage is TRBV5-1 and J usage is TRBJ1-6; D not certain. Germline V gene lookup returns CDR1 SGHRS and CDR2 YFSETQ. This CDR3 contains 15 residues. V dropped 7 bases and J dropped 5 bases, with 16 bases sitting between them. The CDR3 reads CASGWGAGDNSPLHF. In DNA, the CDR3 is TGCGCCAGCGGGTGGGGTGCCGGGGATAATTCACCCCTCCACTTT.

The V and J genes are TRBV27 and TRBJ2-3; 7 bases fit TRBD2. Trimming cost V 7 bases and J 0 bases; bases outside gene matches: 13. Germline CDR1 is MNHEY and CDR2 is SMNVEV (reference sequence). This CDR3 spans 17 amino acids. CDR3 amino acids: CASTRAWASGSTDTQYF. The CDR3 DNA sequence: TGTGCCAGCACCCGAGCGTGGGCTAGCGGAAGCACAGATACGCAGTATTTT.

This rearrangement joins TRBV11-2 to TRBJ2-2, with 11 bases identical to TRBD1. The trim removed 6 bases at V and 6 bases at J, leaving 6 bases unmatched. CDR3 length: 15 residues. CDR1 is SGHAT, CDR2 FQNNGV, per germline. CDR3 loop: CASSSGTGGAGELFF. CDR3 nucleotides: TGTGCCAGCAGTAGCGGGACAGGGGGTGCCGGGGAGCTGTTTTTT.

This chain joins TRBV11-2 and TRBJ2-2; a weak D match, TRBD2 (6 bases). In germline, CDR1 is SGHAT, CDR2 FQNNGV. This CDR3 is 14 amino acids long. V was pared by 6 bases and J by 7 bases, with 15 bases between. The CDR3 sequence is CASRSHRGNGELFF. For the CDR3, the DNA is TGTGCCAGCAGATCTCATCGGGGGAACGGGGAGCTGTTTTTT.